This T cell receptor (beta chain) was captured by sequencing in a study of T cell responses to AZD1222 COVID-19 vaccine. Comments on this clone: Its antigen remains unidentified.

Study results and limitations: The study found Spike-specific TCR breadth and depth rose after two AZD1222 doses.

The repertoire was sequenced with immunoSEQ multiplex PCR; TCRdb's copy has only in-frame clones and lacks some. This repertoire shows around 99,000 clones, approximately 90% found once; its top ten account for over 9.5%. This sequence originates from an adult in good health. Sequencing was performed on peripheral blood, taken on day 0 of AZD1222 vaccination.

The CDR3 sequence is CASSPPNGFTNEQFF. Here the CDR3 DNA reads TGTGCCAGCTCACCACCAAATGGGTTCACCAATGAGCAGTTCTTC. This chain links TRBV18 with TRBJ2-1; D is ambiguous. V shed 0 bases and J shed 6 bases, with 12 bases lying between them. CDR1 is KGHSH and CDR2 is LQKENI in the germline V gene. This CDR3 comprises 15 residues.